These 4 T cell receptor beta chains were all obtained from the same sample, sequenced in a study of T cell responses to AZD1222 COVID-19 vaccine (dated by TCRdb to about 2021). The sample's time point, from its label and the paper: baseline before first vaccination. The library was produced with the immunoSEQ multiplex PCR assay. Entries here come from immuneACCESS through TCRdb and include only in-frame sequences with V and J called. Some clones fail to appear in such tables; in the studies checked, an unresolved V gene covers under half of the shortfall, and the cause of the remainder is unknown. The sample profile shows over 150,000 clones; 75% to 90% of them were found once. Around 2.6% of the sample goes to the ten largest clones. The sample here was peripheral blood, taken on day 0 of AZD1222 vaccination. The receptors shown here come from an adult in good health.

The chain is built from TRBV15 and TRBJ2-7; TRBD2 agrees at 7 bases. Trimming cost V 1 base and J 4 bases; bases outside gene matches: 7. Germline V gene sequence: CDR1 LNHNV, CDR2 YYDKDF (reference sequence). CDR3 length equals 15 residues. The CDR3 here is CATSRAGGRGYEQYF. The CDR3 DNA reads as TGTGCCACCAGCAGAGCCGGCGGGAGAGGGTACGAGCAGTACTTC.

The V gene is TRBV10-3, the J gene TRBJ2-7; 11 bases map to TRBD2. Germline lookup yields CDR1 ENHRY and CDR2 SYGVKD. V shed 6 bases and J 2 bases; nucleotides not matched to a gene: 0. The CDR3 has 13 residues. In DNA, the CDR3 is TGTGCCATCAGGACTAGCGGGACCTACGAGCAGTACTTC. Translation: CAIRTSGTYEQYF.

J is TRBJ1-2 and V is TRBV19; D may be TRBD1 (6 bases). V was cut by 7 bases and J by 1 base, with 13 bases left in between. CDR1 and CDR2 (germline): LNHDA, SQIVND (reference sequence). CDR3 length: 14 amino acids. The CDR3 is CASKEGGFNYGYTF. As DNA, the CDR3 is TGTGCCAGTAAAGAGGGGGGTTTTAACTATGGCTACACCTTC.

The V call is TRBV27, the J call TRBJ2-1, with a tentative D call TRBD1 (7 bases). This CDR3 has 15 amino acids. Trimming removed 3 bases from V and 0 bases from J, with 9 bases in between. Germline CDR1 and CDR2: MNHEY and SMNVEV (reference sequence). The DNA of the CDR3 is TGTGCCAGCAGTTTCCAGGGGGGCTCCTACAATGAGCAGTTCTTC. Translating gives CASSFQGGSYNEQFF.